The clone carrying this T cell receptor (beta chain) showed up just a few times. This entry is derived from a study of T-cell memory formation after mild COVID-19. The trim removed 2 bases at V and 5 bases at J, leaving 6 bases unmatched. CDR1 and CDR2 from the germline V gene are MNHEY and SMNVEV (reference sequence). This CDR3 is built from 14 residues. TCRdb redid the calling of the 5' RACE reads with MiXCR, one entry per CDR3 protein. The repertoire holds under 110,000 distinct CDR3 sequences, with approximately 13% as singletons. Sequenced: PBMCs or a T cell subset sorted from them (not recorded which). The chain is built from TRBV27 and TRBJ2-7, with TRBD2 matching 7 bases. The clonotype originates from an adult woman who had mild COVID-19 (a few samples of this study predate the infection). Cell type and time point are not known. In DNA, the CDR3 is TGTGCCAGCAGTTTAGGCGGGAGTAAGAACGAGCAGTACTTC. Its protein is CASSLGGSKNEQYF.